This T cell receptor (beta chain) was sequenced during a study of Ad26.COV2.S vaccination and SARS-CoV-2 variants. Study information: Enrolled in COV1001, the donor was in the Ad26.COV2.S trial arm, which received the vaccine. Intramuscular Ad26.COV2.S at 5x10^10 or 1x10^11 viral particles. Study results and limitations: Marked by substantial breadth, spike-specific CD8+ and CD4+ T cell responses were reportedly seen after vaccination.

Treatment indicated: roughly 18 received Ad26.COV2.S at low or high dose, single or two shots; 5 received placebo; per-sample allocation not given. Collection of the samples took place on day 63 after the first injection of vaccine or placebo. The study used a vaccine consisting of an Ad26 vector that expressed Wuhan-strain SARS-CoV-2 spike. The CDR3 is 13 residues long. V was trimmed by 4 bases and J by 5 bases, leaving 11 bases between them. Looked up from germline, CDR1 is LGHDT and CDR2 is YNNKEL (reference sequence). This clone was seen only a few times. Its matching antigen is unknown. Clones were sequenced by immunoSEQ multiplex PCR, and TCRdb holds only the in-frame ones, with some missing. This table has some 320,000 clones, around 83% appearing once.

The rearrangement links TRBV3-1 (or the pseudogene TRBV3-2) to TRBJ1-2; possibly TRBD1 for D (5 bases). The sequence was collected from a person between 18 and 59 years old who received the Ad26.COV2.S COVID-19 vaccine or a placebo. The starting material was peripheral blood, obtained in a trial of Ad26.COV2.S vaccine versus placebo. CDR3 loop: CASSRGNRYGYTF. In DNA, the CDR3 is TGTGCCAGCAGCCGGGGGAACAGATATGGCTACACCTTC.